This T cell receptor beta chain was retrieved from a study of blood T cell repertoires in COVID-19. Study information: In each case, the material was cDNA or gDNA derived from T cells, B-cell-depleted T cells, or PBMCs.

Everyone who took part was roughly 18 to 89 years old, and they came from fewer than 25 US areas. Repertoires were generated with immunoSEQ multiplex PCR, while TCRdb's copy carries only in-frame clones and drops some. Altogether about 290,000 clones are present, around 90% being singletons, with the ten largest covering about 1.7%. Trimming removed 3 bases at V and 5 bases at J, with 10 bases between. The length of the CDR3 is 13 residues. The V gene's germline CDR1 is SEHNR and CDR2 FQNEAQ (reference sequence). Source material: PBMCs or T cells enriched from blood (not recorded which). The receptor comes from a woman aged 35 to 49 who had recovered from COVID-19. The chain carries TRBV7-9 and TRBJ1-2, with D possibly being TRBD1 (6 bases). CDR3 nucleotides: TGTGCCAGCAGCTTTTCAGGGGAGTATGGCTACACCTTC. Its protein is CASSFSGEYGYTF.